Here is one T cell receptor (beta chain) with its context. The target antigen is unknown. The data belong to a study of a mutant IDH1 vaccine in newly diagnosed glioma. For the study at large: Across weeks 1, 3, 5, 7, 11, 15, 19 and 23, patients received a vaccination each time, eight in all.

Germline V CDR1 and CDR2: SGHAT, FQNNGV. The CDR3 is 14 residues long. V dropped 1 base and J dropped 1 base, with 6 bases sitting between them. Sequenced by immunoSEQ multiplex PCR; TCRdb stores in-frame clones only, minus some. This sample carries 35,000 to 55,000 clones, about 88% of them seen once, and the ten largest clones take 2% to 2.5%. Time point indicated: week 23, last vaccination. Every vaccination contained 300 ug of the mutant IDH1 20-mer peptide and was paired with topical imiquimod. Each tumor in the donors was a new WHO grade 3 or 4 astrocytoma, IDH1-mutant and ATRX-lost. Specimen: PBMCs, collected from a glioma patient whose treatment included an IDH1 peptide vaccine. The receptor was derived from a woman between 18 and 30 years old with glioma. Some clones in this sample may be carry-over from other donors' samples. The rearrangement joins TRBV11-2 to TRBJ2-3, with D perhaps given as TRBD1 or TRBD2 (5 bases each). The CDR3 is CASSLAGRTDTQYF. CDR3 nucleotide sequence: TGTGCCAGCAGCTTAGCGGGGCGCACAGATACGCAGTATTTT.